The sequence of this T cell receptor (beta chain) was determined in a study of T cells after yellow fever vaccination. Findings and limits, study-wide: A weaker secondary response peaked on day 5, the primary on day 15. Reappearing after the booster were most of the clones from primary vaccination (about 96% CD4, around 90% CD8).

The germline gives CDR1 LGHNA, CDR2 YNFKEQ. CDR3 length equals 15 residues. The germline V and J ends were trimmed by 1 base and 2 bases, with 10 bases remaining between them. Each CDR3 protein gets one entry after TCRdb re-called the 5' RACE reads with MiXCR. This table has about 580,000 distinct CDR3 sequences, roughly a sixth appearing once. This clonotype occurred once. The antigen is undetermined. This clonotype was obtained from a man younger than 35 who received the YFV17D yellow fever vaccine. The chain recombines TRBV4-2 with TRBJ2-3; D unclear. The sequences come from PBMCs, collected around 5 days after the first yellow fever vaccination. The CDR3, as DNA: TGTGCCAGCAGCCAAGGGCCAACCGACACAGATACGCAGTATTTT. Protein sequence: CASSQGPTDTDTQYF.